This T cell receptor beta chain was captured by sequencing in a study of control samples from healthy donors and cancer patients. The CDR3 consists of 16 residues. Germline loops: CDR1 MRHNA, CDR2 SNTAGT. The V end lost 2 bases, the J end lost 8 bases, and 21 bases lay between the germline ends. The protocol was immunoSEQ multiplex PCR, while the TCRdb copy is restricted to in-frame clones and leaves out a portion. Counted here are over 100,000 clones, about 90% occurring once; the ten biggest clones make up around 2.1%. The sequence was collected from a woman aged 45-65 years in good health. This sequence joins TRBV6-4 and TRBJ1-2, with TRBD1 as a possible D gene (5 bases). Sequencing input: blood. The DNA of the CDR3 is TGTGCCAGCAGTGACCAGGCGGGACCGCCACCTTGGGGCTACACCTTC. Its translation is CASSDQAGPPPWGYTF.